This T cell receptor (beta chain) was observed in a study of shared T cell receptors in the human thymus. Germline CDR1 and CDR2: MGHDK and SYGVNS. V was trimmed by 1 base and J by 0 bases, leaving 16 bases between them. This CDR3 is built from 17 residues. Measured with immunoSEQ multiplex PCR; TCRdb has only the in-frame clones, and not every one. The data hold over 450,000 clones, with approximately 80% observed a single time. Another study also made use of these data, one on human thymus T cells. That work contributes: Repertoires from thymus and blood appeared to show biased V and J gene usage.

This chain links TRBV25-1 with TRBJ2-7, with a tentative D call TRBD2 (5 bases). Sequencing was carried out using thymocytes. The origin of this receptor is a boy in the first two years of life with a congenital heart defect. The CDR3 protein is CASSEWYVGEGSYEQYF. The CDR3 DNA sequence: TGTGCCAGCAGTGAATGGTACGTGGGAGAAGGCTCCTACGAGCAGTACTTC.